Reported below is one TCR beta chain. This CDR3 contains 14 residues. The germline CDR1 and CDR2 sequences are LGHDT and YNNKEL (reference sequence). V lost 5 bases and J lost 2; bases outside the gene matches: 4. Per the original data handling: The assay estimated nucleated cells by amplifying reference gene primers. TCRdb's copy holds only in-frame clones and misses some; the assay was immunoSEQ multiplex PCR. The V and J calls and clone size come from that table; D and trimming were worked out from the DNA. The table has hundreds of thousands of clones, 89% seen once. This specimen belongs to a study of blood T cell repertoires in COVID-19. Study overall: Acute and convalescent COVID-19 specimens originated in the United States, Italy and Spain.

Sequenced sample: peripheral blood. The J gene is TRBJ1-1, the V gene TRBV3-1 (or the pseudogene TRBV3-2); 8 bases map to TRBD1. The source is a woman aged 60-75 years with acute or convalescent COVID-19. The CDR3 DNA follows: TGTGCCAGCAGCAATGGACAGGGAAACACTGAAGCTTTCTTT. Amino acids: CASSNGQGNTEAFF.